This section outlines one T cell receptor beta chain sequence together with its context. Method: immunoSEQ multiplex PCR; TCRdb's copy keeps in-frame clones and lacks some. The table records 50,000 or so clones, nearly 95% of them present only once. CDR1 and CDR2 (germline): SGDLS, YYNGEE. V shed 0 bases, J shed 5 bases, and the junction held 8 bases outside the gene matches. The CDR3 contains 17 residues. This sample is drawn from a study of control samples from healthy donors and cancer patients. This receptor was obtained from a woman aged 50 to 60 with head and neck cancer. Sequenced sample: PBMCs. The gene calls are TRBV9 and TRBJ2-1, with 10 nucleotides matching TRBD2. The CDR3 bases are TGTGCCAGCAGCGTAGGGCTAGCGGGGGCGAACGACAATGAGCAGTTCTTC. It is translated as CASSVGLAGANDNEQFF.